This T cell receptor (beta chain) was recovered during a study of chemoradiotherapy in HPV16-positive cancers. To note about this clone: Its cognate antigen is unknown.

Clones were read by immunoSEQ multiplex PCR, and TCRdb kept only the in-frame ones, dropping some. The table lists some 10,000 clones, approximately 71% of them singletons. Study-wide points: Only a couple of HPV16-positive patients supplied the functional HPV-specificity definition. For HPV16-positive patients, expanding HPV-responsive T cells associated with longer recurrence-free survival.

The TCR originated in a human donor with HPV-associated anogenital cancer. The material was obtained from a patient who underwent chemoradiotherapy.

For the CDR3, the DNA is TGCGCCAGCGCTGACTTAGCGGGGGGTAACAATGAGCAGTTCTTC. Its translation is CASADLAGGNNEQFF. The gene calls are TRBV5-1 and TRBJ2-1, with TRBD2 matching 10 bases. The germline V gene encodes CDR1 SGHRS and CDR2 YFSETQ. The CDR3 contains 15 residues. Trimming at V came to 7 bases and at J to 5 bases, leaving 9 bases not matched to a gene.